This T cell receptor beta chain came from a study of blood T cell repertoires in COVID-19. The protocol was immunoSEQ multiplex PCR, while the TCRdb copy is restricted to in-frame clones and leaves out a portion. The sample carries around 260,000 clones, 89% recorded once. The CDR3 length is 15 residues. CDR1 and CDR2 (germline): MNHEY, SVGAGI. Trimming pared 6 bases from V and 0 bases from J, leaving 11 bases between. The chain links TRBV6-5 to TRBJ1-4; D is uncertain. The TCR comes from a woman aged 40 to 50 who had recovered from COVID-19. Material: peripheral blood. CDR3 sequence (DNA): TGTGCCAGCAGGCCAATAGATGCAACTAATGAAAAACTGTTTTTT. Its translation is CASRPIDATNEKLFF.